Sequencing of this TCR beta chain was carried out in a study of shared clonotypes between healthy human individuals. CDR3 length: 14 amino acids. V lost 3 bases and J lost 1, with 9 bases in between. Germline assignment: CDR1 KGHSH and CDR2 LQKENI. The assay used deep level. The repertoire was sequenced with immunoSEQ multiplex PCR; TCRdb's copy has only in-frame clones and lacks some. The sample shows about 600,000 clones, roughly 97% of them seen only once. The source material was naive CD4+ T cells sorted from blood. Subset noted: CD45RA+ positively selected. This chain uses TRBV18 with TRBJ1-1; the D gene is possibly TRBD1 (6 bases). The receptor was isolated from a woman aged 25-40 years in good health. CDR3 sequence: CASSPEGGNTEAFF. The CDR3 DNA follows: TGTGCCAGCTCACCGGAGGGGGGGAACACTGAAGCTTTCTTT. Filled out from reference TRBV18 and TRBJ1-1, the complete variable domain reads NAGVMQNPRHLVRRRGQEARLRCSPMKGHSHVYWYRQLPEEGLKFMVYLQKENIIDESGMPKERFSAEFPKEGPSILRIQQVVRGDSAAYFCASSPEGGNTEAFFGQGTRLTVV.